Listed below are T cell receptor beta chains from one sample, sequenced in a study of cytotoxic CD8 clonotypes in ibrutinib-treated CLL. Sequenced by immunoSEQ multiplex PCR; TCRdb stores in-frame clones only, minus some. The data contain approximately 32,000 clones, roughly 49% of them seen just once; the ten biggest clones take up 18%. Sequencing used PBMCs, obtained before ibrutinib treatment. These TCRs come from a human donor with chronic lymphocytic leukemia. Both conserved end residues are part of each CDR3. D genes are given only for firm matches. Size is omitted from some rows. Given values are once, few, many or a class for expanded clones.

D gene	V gene	clone size	J gene	CDR3 DNA	CDR3 protein
TRBD2	TRBV6-5	.	TRBJ2-7	TGTGCCAGCAGCCCCGGGAGGGGGTCTCGCGAGCAGTACTTC	CASSPGRGSREQYF
TRBD1	TRBV27	few	TRBJ1-2	TGTGCCAGCAGAACCCGAGGACAGGGCGATATTAACTATGGCTACACCTTC	CASRTRGQGDINYGYTF
TRBD1	TRBV28	.	TRBJ1-5	TGTGCCAGCAGTCCCTCTCGACAGGGAGGGCAGCCCCAGCATTTT	CASSPSRQGGQPQHF
TRBD1	TRBV27	.	TRBJ1-3	TGTGCCAGCAGACTAACAGGGGTCAGCTCTGGAAACACCATATATTTT	CASRLTGVSSGNTIYF
.	TRBV21-1	.	TRBJ1-2	TGTGCCAGCAGCGACTTCTCATCAGATTATGGCTACACCTTC	CASSDFSSDYGYTF
.	TRBV4-1	few	TRBJ2-4	TGCGCCAGCAGCCAAATGGGGGGCATCCAGAACATTCAGTACTTC	CASSQMGGIQNIQYF
.	TRBV7-7	.	TRBJ2-5	TGTGCTAGCAGCTCACAGCCTCCAACAGGGAACCAAGAGACCCAGTACTTC	CASSSQPPTGNQETQYF
TRBD1	TRBV19	.	TRBJ2-6	TGTGCCAGTAGTTTACAGGGGGCTGGGGCCAACGTCCTGACTTTC	CASSLQGAGANVLTF
.	TRBV5-1	.	TRBJ1-2	TGCGCCAGCAGCGGCCTACCGGGACACTTACAAGAGGACCCAAAGGGCTACACCTTC	CASSGLPGHLQEDPKGYTF
.	TRBV7-6	.	TRBJ2-3	TGTGCCAGCAGCTTAGCGCCCTGGGGCACAGATACGCAGTATTTT	CASSLAPWGTDTQYF
.	TRBV6-5	.	TRBJ2-7	TGTGCCAGCAGTTTCCCCAGGGCTACCTACGAGCAGTACTTC	CASSFPRATYEQYF
.	TRBV28	.	TRBJ1-5	TGTGCCAGCAGTTTGGGGCAGGGTCATCAGCCCCAGCATTTT	CASSLGQGHQPQHF
.	TRBV5-1	.	TRBJ2-1	TGCGCCAGTTTTCCTTCGAGCTCCTACAATGAGCAGTTCTTC	CASFPSSSYNEQFF
TRBD1	TRBV29-1	.	TRBJ1-1	TGCAGCGTGGGACAGGGCAGTAGCACTGAAGCTTTCTTT	CSVGQGSSTEAFF
TRBD1	TRBV7-2	.	TRBJ2-1	TGTGCCAGCAGCTCGCCTCAATTTAGGGGGCGGAAGTTCTTC	CASSSPQFRGRKFF
.	TRBV30	.	TRBJ1-4	TGTGCCTGGACGACTAATGAAAAACTGTTTTTT	CAWTTNEKLFF
.	TRBV4-1	.	TRBJ1-2	TGCGCCAGCAGCCCTTCAGACAGGCTCAAAGTGCATGGCTACACCTTC	CASSPSDRLKVHGYTF
.	TRBV7-2	.	TRBJ1-2	TGTGCCAGCAGCTTAGGAGGGAACTATGGCTACACCTTC	CASSLGGNYGYTF
.	TRBV2	.	TRBJ1-5	TGTGCCAGCCGGCCTCAGGGGAGCAATCAGCCCCAGCATTTT	CASRPQGSNQPQHF
.	TRBV27	.	TRBJ2-1	TGTGCCAGCAGTTTACCGGACACCTCTGCGCAGTTCTTC	CASSLPDTSAQFF
TRBD1	TRBV19	.	TRBJ1-2	TGTGCCAGTAAGTCCCGGGACAGGGGGCAAGGCTACACCTTC	CASKSRDRGQGYTF
TRBD2	TRBV11-3	.	TRBJ2-3	TGTGCCAGCAGTTATACCGGGACTAGCGTTGATACGCAGTATTTT	CASSYTGTSVDTQYF